Here is one T cell receptor beta chain with its context. This entry belongs to a study of blood T cell repertoires in COVID-19. Study information: Researchers got acute and convalescent COVID-19 samples from the United States, Italy and Spain.

Assay: immunoSEQ multiplex PCR; the TCRdb copy retains only in-frame clones and omits some. Among 110,000 to 150,000 clones listed, 75% to 90% were seen once. The receptor was isolated from a man between 65 and 85 years old who had recovered from COVID-19. The sequencing sample was made of peripheral blood.

The CDR3: CASSARTSGSYEQYF. The CDR3 bases are TGTGCCAGCAGCGCCCGGACTAGCGGGAGTTACGAGCAGTACTTC. V and J are TRBV7-9 and TRBJ2-7; 13 nucleotides align to TRBD2. The CDR3 is 15 residues long. Germline V gives CDR1 SEHNR, CDR2 FQNEAQ (reference sequence). V gave up 5 bases and J gave up 4 bases; unmatched junction bases: 5.